The present T cell receptor (beta chain) was sequenced within a study of shared clonotypes between healthy human individuals. V was shortened by 10 bases and J by 8 bases, with 21 bases between the two germline ends. This CDR3 contains 14 residues. From germline, CDR1 is MNHNS and CDR2 SASEGT. Measured with immunoSEQ multiplex PCR; TCRdb has only the in-frame clones, and not every one. The sample has approximately 720,000 clones, more than 70% seen once. Investigators divided CD4+ cells into CD45RA+ naive and CD45RA-negative memory subsets. The sequence was collected from a woman aged 30 to 39 in good health. This rearrangement joins TRBV6-1 to TRBJ2-1, with a possible D match to TRBD1 (5 bases). The specimen was memory CD4+ T cells sorted from blood. Subset specified: CD45RA-negative fraction. The CDR3 sequence: CAISGRLNVDEQFF. Here the CDR3 DNA reads TGTGCCATCTCAGGGCGTCTGAACGTGGATGAGCAGTTCTTC.